This T cell receptor beta chain was recovered during a study of OX40 agonist ivuxolimab in advanced cancers. Study-wide context: Ivuxolimab was administered intravenously to patients at 0.01 to 10 mg/kg every 2 weeks. Therapy given before enrollment (anti-PD-1, anti-PD-L1 or anti-CTLA-4) was allowed, and around 40% had some.

Germline assignment: CDR1 SGHVS and CDR2 FQNEAQ. CDR3 length: 16 residues. Losses at the gene ends were 5 bases for V and 2 bases for J; bases not matched to a gene: 7. Assay used: immunoSEQ multiplex PCR; TCRdb lists only in-frame clones, some missing. In the table there are tens of thousands of clones, 75% to 90% of which are singletons. General study points: Averaged across samples, CD8+ T cells carried more expanded clones than CD4+ did.

Details on this clone: What it recognizes is unknown.

The TCR comes from an adult with an advanced solid tumor such as melanoma, head and neck, liver or kidney cancer. The V and J genes are TRBV7-8 and TRBJ2-1; 9 bases are shared with TRBD2. This material consisted of CD4+ or CD8+ T cells sorted from blood, taken in a trial of the OX40 agonist ivuxolimab. The DNA for the CDR3 is TGTGCCAGCAGCCTTATAGCGGGGGAGACCTACAATGAGCAGTTCTTC. Translated, it gives CASSLIAGETYNEQFF.